Reported below is one T cell receptor beta chain. What it binds is unknown. This record comes from a study of CXCR3-negative and CXCR3-positive naive CD8 T cells. Notes on the study in general: For CXCR3-positive naive cells, TRB CDR3s were more hydrophobic than those of CXCR3-negative naive cells.

With UMI labels, 5' RACE was used to prepare the TRB cDNA libraries. TCRdb reprocessed the 5' RACE reads; each CDR3 protein has one entry and no DNA is given. This table lists more than 80,000 distinct CDR3 sequences. The CDR3 consists of 15 residues. Germline CDR1 MRHNA, CDR2 SNTAGT. Sequencing used naive CXCR3+ CD8+ T cells from blood. The subset was: CD45RO-CCR7+CD27+CD95- naive CD8+ T cells expressing CXCR3 (TNR3+). This chain connects TRBV6-4 to TRBJ2-5; the D call from TCRdb, TRBD1, cannot be confirmed without DNA. The clonotype was recovered from a human donor in good health. Some clones in this sample may be carry-over from other donors' samples. The CDR3 loop reads CASSPGRTDQETQYF.